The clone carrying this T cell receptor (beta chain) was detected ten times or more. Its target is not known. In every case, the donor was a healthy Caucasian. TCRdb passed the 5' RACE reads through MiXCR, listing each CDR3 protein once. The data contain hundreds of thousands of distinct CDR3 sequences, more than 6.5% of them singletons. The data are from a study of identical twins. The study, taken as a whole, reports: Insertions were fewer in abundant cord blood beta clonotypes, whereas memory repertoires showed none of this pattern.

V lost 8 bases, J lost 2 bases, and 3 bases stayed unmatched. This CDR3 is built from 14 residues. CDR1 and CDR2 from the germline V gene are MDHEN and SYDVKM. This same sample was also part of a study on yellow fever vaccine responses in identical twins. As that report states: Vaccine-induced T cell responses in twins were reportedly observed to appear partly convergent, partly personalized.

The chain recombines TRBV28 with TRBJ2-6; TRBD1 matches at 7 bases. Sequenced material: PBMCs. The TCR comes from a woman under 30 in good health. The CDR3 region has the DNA TGTGCCAGCGGACAGGTTGCTGGGGCCAACGTCCTGACTTTC. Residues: CASGQVAGANVLTF.